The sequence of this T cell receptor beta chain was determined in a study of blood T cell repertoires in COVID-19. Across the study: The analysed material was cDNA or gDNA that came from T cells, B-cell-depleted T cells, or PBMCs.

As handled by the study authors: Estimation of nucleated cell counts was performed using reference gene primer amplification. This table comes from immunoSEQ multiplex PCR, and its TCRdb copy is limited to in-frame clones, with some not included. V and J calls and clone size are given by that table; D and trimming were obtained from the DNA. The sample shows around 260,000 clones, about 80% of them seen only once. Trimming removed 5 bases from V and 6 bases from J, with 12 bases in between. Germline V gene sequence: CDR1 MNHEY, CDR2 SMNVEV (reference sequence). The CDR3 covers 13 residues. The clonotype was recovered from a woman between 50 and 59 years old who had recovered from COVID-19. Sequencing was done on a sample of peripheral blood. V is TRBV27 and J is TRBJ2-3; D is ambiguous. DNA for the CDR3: TGTGCCAGCAGTCAGCAGGTCCCGGATACGCAGTATTTT. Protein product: CASSQQVPDTQYF.